This T cell receptor (beta chain) was recovered during a study of T-cell memory formation after mild COVID-19. Study background: Clusters were largely donor specific.

5'RACE with constant-segment primers yielded barcoded, UMI-tagged TCR alpha and TCR beta cDNA libraries. TCRdb processed the 5' RACE reads anew with MiXCR; each CDR3 protein has one entry. Of 150,000 to 200,000 distinct CDR3 sequences in the sample, roughly 31% were seen once. The CDR3 is 14 residues long. The germline V gene has CDR1 SGHTA and CDR2 FQGNSA. Deletions cut 3 bases from V and 3 bases from J, with 12 bases between. This clonotype was seen a few times. Sequences were obtained from PBMCs or a T cell subset sorted from them (not recorded which). This TCR was sampled from an adult woman who had mild COVID-19 (a few samples of this study predate the infection). Cell type and time point are not known. The chain employs TRBV7-2 and TRBJ2-7; maybe TRBD2 (5 bases). This CDR3 reads CASSLVREVYEQYF. DNA of the CDR3: TGTGCCAGCAGCTTGGTGAGGGAAGTCTACGAGCAGTACTTC.